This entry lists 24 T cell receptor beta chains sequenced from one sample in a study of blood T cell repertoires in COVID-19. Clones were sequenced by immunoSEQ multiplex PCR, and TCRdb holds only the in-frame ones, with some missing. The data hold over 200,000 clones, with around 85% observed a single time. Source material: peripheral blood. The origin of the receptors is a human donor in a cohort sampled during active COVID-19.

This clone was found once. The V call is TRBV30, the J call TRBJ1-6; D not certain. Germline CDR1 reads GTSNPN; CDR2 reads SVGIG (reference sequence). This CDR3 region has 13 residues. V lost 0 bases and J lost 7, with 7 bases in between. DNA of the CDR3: TGTGCCTGGAGTGTGGGCCGGAATTCACCCCTCCACTTT. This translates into CAWSVGRNSPLHF.

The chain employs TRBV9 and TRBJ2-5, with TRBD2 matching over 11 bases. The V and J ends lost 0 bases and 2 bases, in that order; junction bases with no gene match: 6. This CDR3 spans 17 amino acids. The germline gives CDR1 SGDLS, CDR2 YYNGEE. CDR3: CASSVGLAGGVQETQYF. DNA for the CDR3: TGTGCCAGCAGCGTAGGGCTAGCGGGAGGTGTTCAAGAGACCCAGTACTTC.

The CDR3 nucleotides read TGCGCCAGCAGCTTGGGACAGGGGGGGCAATACGAGCAGTACTTC. Protein product: CASSLGQGGQYEQYF. V usage is TRBV5-1 and J usage is TRBJ2-7, with 9 bases that match TRBD1. The V and J ends lost 0 bases and 4 bases, in that order; junction bases with no gene match: 5. Germline values: CDR1 SGHRS, CDR2 YFSETQ. The CDR3 extends over 15 amino acids.

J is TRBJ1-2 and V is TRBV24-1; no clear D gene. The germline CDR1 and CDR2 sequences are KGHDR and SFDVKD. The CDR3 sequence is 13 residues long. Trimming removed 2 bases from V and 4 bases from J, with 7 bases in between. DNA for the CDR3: TGTGCCACCAGTGATTCAGGATTCTATGGCTACACCTTC. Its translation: CATSDSGFYGYTF.

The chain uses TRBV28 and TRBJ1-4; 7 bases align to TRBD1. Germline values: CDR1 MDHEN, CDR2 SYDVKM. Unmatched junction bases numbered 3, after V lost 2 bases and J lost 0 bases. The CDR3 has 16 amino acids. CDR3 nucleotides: TGTGCCAGCAGTTTAACAGGGGCGACAACTAATGAAAAACTGTTTTTT. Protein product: CASSLTGATTNEKLFF.

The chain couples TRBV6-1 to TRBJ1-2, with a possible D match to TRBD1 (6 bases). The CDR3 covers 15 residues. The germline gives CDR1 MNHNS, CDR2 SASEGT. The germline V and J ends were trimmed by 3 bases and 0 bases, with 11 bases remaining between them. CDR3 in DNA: TGTGCCAGCAGTGAGGAGACAGGCTCTAACTATGGCTACACCTTC. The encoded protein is CASSEETGSNYGYTF.

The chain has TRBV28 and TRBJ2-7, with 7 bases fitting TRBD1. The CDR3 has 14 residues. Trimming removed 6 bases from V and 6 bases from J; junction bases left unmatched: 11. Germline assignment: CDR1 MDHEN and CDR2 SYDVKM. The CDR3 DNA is TGTGCCAGCAGACCGTGGACAGGTTCCAGCGAGCAGTACTTC. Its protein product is CASRPWTGSSEQYF.

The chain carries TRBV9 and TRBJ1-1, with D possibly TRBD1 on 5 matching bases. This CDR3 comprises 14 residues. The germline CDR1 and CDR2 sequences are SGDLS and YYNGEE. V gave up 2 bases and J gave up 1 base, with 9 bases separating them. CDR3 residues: CASSVGLENTEAFF. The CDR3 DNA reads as TGTGCCAGCAGCGTGGGGCTAGAGAACACTGAAGCTTTCTTT.

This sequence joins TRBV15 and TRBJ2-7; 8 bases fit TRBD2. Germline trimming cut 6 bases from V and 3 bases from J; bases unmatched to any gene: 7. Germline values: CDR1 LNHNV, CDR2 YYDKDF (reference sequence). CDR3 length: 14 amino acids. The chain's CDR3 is CATRSTGGGYEQYF. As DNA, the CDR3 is TGTGCCACCAGATCTACCGGGGGGGGCTACGAGCAGTACTTC.

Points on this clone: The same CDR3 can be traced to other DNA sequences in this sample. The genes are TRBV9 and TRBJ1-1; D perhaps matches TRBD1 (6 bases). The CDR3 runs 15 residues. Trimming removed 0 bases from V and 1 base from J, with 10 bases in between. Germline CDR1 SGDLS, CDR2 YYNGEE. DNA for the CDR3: TGTGCCAGCAGCGTAGGAGACAGGCCGAACACTGAAGCTTTCTTT. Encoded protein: CASSVGDRPNTEAFF.

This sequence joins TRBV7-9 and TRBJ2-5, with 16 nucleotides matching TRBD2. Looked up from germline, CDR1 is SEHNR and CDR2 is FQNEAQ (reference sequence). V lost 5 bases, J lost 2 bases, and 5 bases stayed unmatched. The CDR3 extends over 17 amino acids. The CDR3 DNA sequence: TGTGCCAGCAGCCGGGGACTAGCGGGAGGGAAGCAAGAGACCCAGTACTTC. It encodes CASSRGLAGGKQETQYF.

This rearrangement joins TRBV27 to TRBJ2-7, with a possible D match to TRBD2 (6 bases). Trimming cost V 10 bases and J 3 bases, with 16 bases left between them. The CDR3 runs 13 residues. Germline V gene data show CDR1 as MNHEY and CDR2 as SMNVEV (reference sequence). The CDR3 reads CAISPAGRYEQYF. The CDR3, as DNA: TGTGCCATATCCCCCGCGGGACGCTACGAGCAGTACTTC.

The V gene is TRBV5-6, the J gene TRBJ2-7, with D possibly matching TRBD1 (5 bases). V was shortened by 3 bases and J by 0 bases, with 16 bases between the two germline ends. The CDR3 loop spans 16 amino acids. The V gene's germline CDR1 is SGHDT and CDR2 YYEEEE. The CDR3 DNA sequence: TGTGCCAGCAGCTCCTGGGGCAGGCAGAGCTCCTACGAGCAGTACTTC. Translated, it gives CASSSWGRQSSYEQYF. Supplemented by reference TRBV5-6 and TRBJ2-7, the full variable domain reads DAGVTQSPTHLIKTRGQQVTLRCSPKSGHDTVSWYQQALGQGPQFIFQYYEEEERQRGNFPDRFSGHQFPNYSSELNVNALLLGDSALYLCASSSWGRQSSYEQYFGPGTRLTVT.

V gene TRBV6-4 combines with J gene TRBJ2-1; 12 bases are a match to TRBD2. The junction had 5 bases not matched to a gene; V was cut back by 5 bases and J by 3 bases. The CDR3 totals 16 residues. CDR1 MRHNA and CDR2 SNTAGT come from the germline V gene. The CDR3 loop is CASSKLGLAGYNEQFF. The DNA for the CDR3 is TGTGCCAGCAGTAAACTGGGACTAGCGGGCTACAATGAGCAGTTCTTC.

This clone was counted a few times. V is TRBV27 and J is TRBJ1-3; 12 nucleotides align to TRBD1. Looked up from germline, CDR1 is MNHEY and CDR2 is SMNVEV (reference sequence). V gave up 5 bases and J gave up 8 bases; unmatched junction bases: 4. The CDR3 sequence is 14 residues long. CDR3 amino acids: CASSAGTGGHTIYF. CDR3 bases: TGTGCCAGCAGTGCCGGGACAGGGGGCCACACCATATATTTT.

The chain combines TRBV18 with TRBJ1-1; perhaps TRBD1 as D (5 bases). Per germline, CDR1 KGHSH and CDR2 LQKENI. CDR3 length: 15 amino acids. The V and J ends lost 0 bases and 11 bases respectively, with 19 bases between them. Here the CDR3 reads CASSPPAGTGSFAFF. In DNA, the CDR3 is TGTGCCAGCTCACCACCGGCCGGGACTGGGTCTTTCGCTTTCTTT.

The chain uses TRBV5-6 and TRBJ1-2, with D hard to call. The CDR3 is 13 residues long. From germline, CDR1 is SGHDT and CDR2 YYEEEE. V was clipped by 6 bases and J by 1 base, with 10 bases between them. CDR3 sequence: CASTAGSNYGYTF. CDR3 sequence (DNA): TGTGCCAGCACCGCGGGGAGTAACTATGGCTACACCTTC.

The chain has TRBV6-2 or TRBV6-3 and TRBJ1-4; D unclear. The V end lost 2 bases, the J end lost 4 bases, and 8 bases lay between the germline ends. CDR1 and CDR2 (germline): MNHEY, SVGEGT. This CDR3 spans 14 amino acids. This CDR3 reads CASSYEGFNEKLFF. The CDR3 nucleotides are TGTGCCAGCAGTTACGAGGGATTTAATGAAAAACTGTTTTTT.

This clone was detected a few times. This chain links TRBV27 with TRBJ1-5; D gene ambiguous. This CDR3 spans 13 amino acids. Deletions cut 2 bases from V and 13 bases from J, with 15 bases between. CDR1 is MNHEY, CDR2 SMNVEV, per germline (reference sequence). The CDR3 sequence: CASSLGPPGEQHF. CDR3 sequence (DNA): TGTGCCAGCAGTTTAGGTCCCCCCGGGGAGCAGCATTTT.

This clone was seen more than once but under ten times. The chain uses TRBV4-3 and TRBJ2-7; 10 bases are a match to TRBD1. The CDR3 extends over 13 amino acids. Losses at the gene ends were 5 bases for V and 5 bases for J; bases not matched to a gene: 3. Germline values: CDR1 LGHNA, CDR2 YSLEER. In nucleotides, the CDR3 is TGCGCCAGCAGCTGGGACAGGGGCGACGAGCAGTACTTC. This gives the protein CASSWDRGDEQYF.

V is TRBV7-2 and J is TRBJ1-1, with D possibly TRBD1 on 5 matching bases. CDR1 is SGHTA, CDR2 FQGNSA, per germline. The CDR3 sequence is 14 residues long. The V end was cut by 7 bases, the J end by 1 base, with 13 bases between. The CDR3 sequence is CASNKGHWNTEAFF. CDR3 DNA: TGTGCCAGCAATAAAGGACACTGGAACACTGAAGCTTTCTTT.

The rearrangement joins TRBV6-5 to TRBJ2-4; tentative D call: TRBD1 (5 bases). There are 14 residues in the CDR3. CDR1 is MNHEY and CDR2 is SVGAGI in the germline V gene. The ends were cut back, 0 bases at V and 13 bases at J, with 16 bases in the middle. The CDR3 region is CASSYSARGRNQYF. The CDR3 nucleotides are TGTGCCAGCAGTTACTCGGCTAGGGGCCGAAACCAGTACTTC.

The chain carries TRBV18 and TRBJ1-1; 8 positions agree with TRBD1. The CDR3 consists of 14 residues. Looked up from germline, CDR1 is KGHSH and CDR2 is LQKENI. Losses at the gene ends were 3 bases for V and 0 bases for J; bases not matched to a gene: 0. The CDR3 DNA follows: TGTGCCAGCTCACCGGGACAGGTGAACACTGAAGCTTTCTTT. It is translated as CASSPGQVNTEAFF.

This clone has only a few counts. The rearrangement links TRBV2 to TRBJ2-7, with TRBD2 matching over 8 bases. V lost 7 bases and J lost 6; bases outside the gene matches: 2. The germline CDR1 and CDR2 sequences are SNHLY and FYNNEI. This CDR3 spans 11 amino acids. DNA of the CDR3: TGTGCCAGCACACTAGCGGCCGAGCAGTACTTC. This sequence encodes CASTLAAEQYF. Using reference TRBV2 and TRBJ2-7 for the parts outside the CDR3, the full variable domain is EPEVTQTPSHQVTQMGQEVILRCVPISNHLYFYWYRQILGQKVEFLVSFYNNEISEKSEIFDDQFSVERPDGSNFTLKIRSTKLEDSAMYFCASTLAAEQYFGPGTRLTVT.